Shown below are 4 T cell receptor beta chains from a single sample sequenced in a study of cytomegalovirus exposure and HLA in healthy donors. Assay used: immunoSEQ multiplex PCR; TCRdb lists only in-frame clones, some missing. The sample has some 80,000 clones, approximately 96% seen once; the top ten hold 1.3%. The specimen was PBMCs. The receptor set was obtained from a woman between 18 and 30 years old in good health and CMV-seronegative.

The V call is TRBV10-3, the J call TRBJ2-7; 10 bases are shared with TRBD2. Per the germline V gene, CDR1 is ENHRY and CDR2 is SYGVKD. V was pared by 11 bases and J by 0 bases, with 7 bases of the junction left unmatched. The CDR3 totals 14 residues. The CDR3 protein is CAARTSGGSYEQYF. DNA for the CDR3: TGTGCCGCCCGGACTAGCGGTGGCTCCTACGAGCAGTACTTC.

This sequence joins TRBV5-1 and TRBJ2-3, with TRBD2 identical over 8 bases. Germline V lookup: CDR1 SGHRS, CDR2 YFSETQ. V dropped 6 bases and J dropped 1; count of bases not matched to a gene: 4. The CDR3 is 14 residues long. DNA of the CDR3: TGCGCCAGCACAAGCGGGAGTGGCACAGATACGCAGTATTTT. It specifies CASTSGSGTDTQYF. The complete variable domain, with remaining parts taken from reference TRBV5-1 and TRBJ2-3, reads KAGVTQTPRYLIKTRGQQVTLSCSPISGHRSVSWYQQTPGQGLQFLFEYFSETQRNKGNFPGRFSGRQFSNSRSEMNVSTLELGDSALYLCASTSGSGTDTQYFGPGTRLTVL.

The chain's CDR3 is CASRAGLAVSYEQYF. DNA of the CDR3: TGTGCCAGCAGGGCGGGACTAGCGGTATCCTACGAGCAGTACTTC. The chain joins TRBV6-5 to TRBJ2-7; 11 nucleotides line up with TRBD2. The V segment lost 6 bases and the J segment 1 base; nucleotides outside the gene matches: 5. The germline gives CDR1 MNHEY, CDR2 SVGAGI. CDR3 length: 15 amino acids.

This chain uses TRBV4-2 with TRBJ2-2, with 10 bases aligning to TRBD1. V trimming: 3 bases; J trimming: 6 bases; junction bases outside the gene matches: 4. The CDR3 runs to 15 residues. CDR1 is LGHNA, CDR2 YNFKEQ, per germline. This CDR3 is CASSQRTGGPGELFF. The DNA of the CDR3 is TGTGCCAGCAGCCAGAGGACAGGGGGTCCCGGGGAGCTGTTTTTT.